This TCR beta chain was profiled in a study of cytomegalovirus exposure and HLA in healthy donors. Across the study: A subsequent analysis reported that the 120 or so validation repertoires were produced on the same platform that had also been used for the 666 first-cohort repertoires.

The donors were members of the approximately 110-subject validation cohort (separate from the approximately 670-subject first cohort). Profiled with immunoSEQ multiplex PCR; TCRdb holds only in-frame clones, not every one. The data hold 150,000 to 160,000 clones, with 86% observed a single time. V shed 5 bases, J shed 4 bases, and the junction held 9 bases outside the gene matches. CDR3 length: 16 amino acids. Germline V gene sequence: CDR1 KGHSH, CDR2 LQKENI. Study-wide results and caveats: For most TCR sequences rarity was the rule, although some public TCRs occurred in many donors. Cytomegalovirus status was reportedly diagnosed by the classifier with high sensitivity and specificity.

A word on this clone: The antigen remains undetermined.

The chain has TRBV18 and TRBJ2-1; TRBD1 agrees at 9 bases. This clonotype was obtained from a man between 18 and 29 years old in good health and CMV-seropositive. The specimen sequenced was PBMCs. CDR3 coding DNA: TGTGCCAGCTCAACAGGGGGCGCGGGGTTTTACAATGAGCAGTTCTTC. Protein product: CASSTGGAGFYNEQFF.